The text below deals with one TCR beta chain. These data come from a study of blood T cell repertoires in COVID-19. The data were produced by immunoSEQ multiplex PCR, yet TCRdb's version contains in-frame clones alone and is incomplete. The sample includes about 370,000 clones, roughly 90% seen only once; the top ten take approximately 3%. This CDR3 region has 16 residues. Germline V gives CDR1 ENHRY, CDR2 SYGVKD. J gave up 8 bases and V 4 bases, and 8 bases lay outside the gene matches. Input material: peripheral blood. The rearrangement uses TRBV10-3 and TRBJ1-6; 10 bases are a match to TRBD1. This TCR came from a woman in her twenties or thirties with COVID-19, enrolled during active disease. The CDR3 DNA reads TGTGCCATCAGTGCAATGGGGACAGGGGCGGATTCACCCCTCCACTTT. Translation gives CAISAMGTGADSPLHF.